This record concerns one T cell receptor (beta chain) sequence. Its antigen is still unknown. This sample is drawn from a study of cytomegalovirus exposure and HLA in healthy donors. Regarding the study as a whole: Association of a missense DCLRE1C variant with TCR beta V- and J-gene trimming was reported in a later analysis.

PCR employed 60 Vbeta and 13 Jbeta primers. The method was immunoSEQ multiplex PCR; TCRdb's version includes in-frame clones alone and lacks a portion of them. The table records about 150,000 clones, around 66% of them present only once. The sequenced material came from PBMCs. The source is a woman aged 25-40 years in good health and CMV-seropositive.

The CDR3 coding sequence is TGCGCCAGCAGTGCTCCGGGGGGAGGGACAGATACGCAGTATTTT. Protein sequence: CASSAPGGGTDTQYF. The rearrangement links TRBV10-1 to TRBJ2-3, with 7 bases that match TRBD2. There are 15 residues in the CDR3. V gave up 4 bases and J gave up 3 bases; unmatched junction bases: 7. CDR1 WNHNN and CDR2 SYGVQD come from the germline V gene (reference sequence).